One and the same sample provided the 10 T cell receptor beta chains below, sequenced in a study of early T cells in non-severe SARS-CoV-2 infection. TCRdb reprocessed the 5' RACE reads with MiXCR, giving one entry per CDR3 protein. The table shows about 49,000 distinct CDR3 sequences, with approximately 12% occurring only once. Sample: whole blood. All receptors come from an adult who was a healthcare worker with PCR-confirmed SARS-CoV-2 infection or an uninfected control (not recorded which).

Ten or more counts support this clonotype. V is TRBV20-1 and J is TRBJ2-3; possible D gene TRBD2, 6 bases. Germline V gene sequence: CDR1 DFQATT, CDR2 SNEGSKA (reference sequence). This CDR3 is 13 amino acids long. V was clipped by 7 bases and J by 4 bases, with 15 bases between them. The CDR3 protein is CSGSGRVPDTQYF. CDR3 nucleotides: TGCAGTGGTTCCGGGAGAGTCCCAGATACGCAGTATTTT.

V gene TRBV5-1 combines with J gene TRBJ2-1; no firm D call. V shed 4 bases and J shed 8 bases, with 10 bases lying between them. Germline loops: CDR1 SGHRS, CDR2 YFSETQ. The CDR3 length is 12 residues. The CDR3 DNA follows: TGCGCCAGCAGCCGCCCTGGAGATGAGCAGTTCTTC. It yields the protein CASSRPGDEQFF.

As regards this clonotype: A much larger clone lies a single base off, so this may be a read error. V usage is TRBV20-1 and J usage is TRBJ1-1, with D possibly matching TRBD1 (6 bases). Germline V lookup: CDR1 DFQATT, CDR2 SNEGSKA (reference sequence). The V end was cut by 6 bases, the J end by 6 bases, with 20 bases between. The CDR3 is 14 residues long. The DNA for the CDR3 is TGCAGTGCGCAACAGAGGGGGGCAGAAGCTGAAGCTTTCTTT. Its protein is CSAQQRGAEAEAFF.

This clonotype was seen many times. The chain links TRBV29-1 to TRBJ2-7; a weak D match, TRBD1 (6 bases). The CDR3 is made up of 13 amino acids. V was shortened by 4 bases and J by 6 bases, with 16 bases between the two germline ends. Looked up from germline, CDR1 is SQVTM and CDR2 is ANQGSEA. In DNA, the CDR3 is TGCAGCGTTGTTGGGACAAGGGATGGCGAGCAGTACTTC. Translating it yields CSVVGTRDGEQYF.

The genes are TRBV12-3 or TRBV12-4 and TRBJ1-6; D call uncertain. V lost 3 bases, J lost 8 bases, and 11 bases lay in between. The CDR3 totals 14 residues. Here the CDR3 reads CASSFQDTDSPLHF. Written as DNA, the CDR3 is TGTGCCAGCAGTTTTCAAGACACTGATTCACCCCTCCACTTT.

CDR3 in amino acids: CASSLIDGYYEQYF. The CDR3 DNA reads TGTGCCAGCAGCCTTATCGACGGGTACTACGAGCAGTACTTC. This chain uses TRBV5-8 with TRBJ2-7; D unresolved. Trimming pared 4 bases from V and 3 bases from J, leaving 14 bases between. The CDR3 has 14 residues. Germline V gene lookup returns CDR1 SGHTS and CDR2 YDEGEE.

This clonotype has at least ten counts. The J gene is TRBJ1-6, the V gene TRBV5-5; tentative D call: TRBD1 (6 bases). The germline V and J ends were trimmed by 4 bases and 6 bases, with 8 bases remaining between them. This CDR3 has 13 amino acids. In germline, CDR1 is SGHKS, CDR2 YYEKEE (reference sequence). The CDR3 protein is CASSLDSNSPLHF. In DNA form, the CDR3 reads TGTGCCAGCAGCCTGGACAGTAATTCACCCCTCCACTTT.

V usage is TRBV27 and J usage is TRBJ2-1; 7 nucleotides match TRBD1. V shed 4 bases and J 5 bases; nucleotides not matched to a gene: 8. The CDR3 is made up of 15 amino acids. CDR1 is MNHEY, CDR2 SMNVEV, per germline (reference sequence). The CDR3 is CASSSSRRGHNEQFF. The DNA of the CDR3 is TGTGCCAGCAGTTCGTCGCGAAGGGGGCACAATGAGCAGTTCTTC.

The chain recombines TRBV11-3 with TRBJ2-1; TRBD2 matches at 8 bases. With 6 bases clipped from V and 5 bases from J, the junction kept 6 bases outside the gene matches. CDR3 length: 14 residues. CDR1 SGHNT and CDR2 YENEEA come from the germline V gene. This chain's CDR3 is CASRLSGVHNEQFF. The CDR3, as DNA: TGTGCCAGCAGACTTAGCGGGGTCCACAATGAGCAGTTCTTC.

This clonotype appeared many times. The rearrangement links TRBV11-2 to TRBJ2-3; 11 nucleotides align to TRBD2. V was pared by 0 bases and J by 2 bases, with 10 bases of the junction left unmatched. The germline V gene encodes CDR1 SGHAT and CDR2 FQNNGV. The CDR3 extends over 19 amino acids. The chain's CDR3 is CASSLDHGTSGIFTDTQYF. Written as DNA, the CDR3 is TGTGCCAGCAGCTTAGATCACGGGACTAGCGGTATCTTCACAGATACGCAGTATTTT. The full variable domain, in which reference TRBV11-2 and TRBJ2-3 provide the parts outside the CDR3, is EAGVAQSPRYKIIEKRQSVAFWCNPISGHATLYWYQQILGQGPKLLIQFQNNGVVDDSQLPKDRFSAERLKGVDSTLKIQPAKLEDSAVYLCASSLDHGTSGIFTDTQYFGPGTRLTVL.